These T cell receptor beta chains were read from a single sample in a study of T cell responses to AZD1222 COVID-19 vaccine. Measured with immunoSEQ multiplex PCR; TCRdb has only the in-frame clones, and not every one. The profile shows 55,000 to 80,000 clones, around four fifths of them singletons. The material sequenced was peripheral blood, taken on day 0 of AZD1222 vaccination. These receptors were collected from an adult in good health. The CDR3 runs from the conserved cysteine through the conserved F or W. Fields, in order: CDR3 protein, CDR3 DNA, clone size, D gene, J gene, V gene. The D gene is left open where the match is weak. The size field is filled for only some rows; it gives once, few, many or a size class.

CASSQRQSSYEQYF TGTGCCAGCAGCCAAAGACAGAGCTCCTACGAGCAGTACTTC . . TRBJ2-7 TRBV6-5
CASRTSGSGQYF TGTGCCAGCAGAACTAGCGGCTCGGGGCAGTACTTC once TRBD2 TRBJ2-7 TRBV7-8
CASSPGASYEQYF TGTGCCAGCAGCCCCGGGGCGTCCTACGAGCAGTACTTC . . TRBJ2-7 TRBV11-3
CASSPDRGKNEQYF TGTGCCAGCAGTCCCGACAGGGGGAAGAACGAGCAGTACTTC . TRBD1 TRBJ2-7 TRBV28
CASSLDRAGTGELFF TGTGCCAGCAGCCTGGACAGGGCTGGCACCGGGGAGCTGTTTTTT . TRBD1 TRBJ2-2 TRBV7-3
CATRSGQGRANEKLFF TGTGCCACCAGGTCCGGACAGGGTAGGGCTAATGAAAAACTGTTTTTT . TRBD1 TRBJ1-4 TRBV15
CASTISLSGEQYF TGTGCCAGCACCATAAGTTTATCGGGAGAGCAGTACTTC once . TRBJ2-7 TRBV7-9
CASSFGSSNQPQHF TGTGCCAGCAGTTTTGGGAGTAGCAATCAGCCCCAGCATTTT . . TRBJ1-5 TRBV28
CAWAQGTGNTIYF TGTGCCTGGGCGCAGGGTACTGGAAACACCATATATTTT medium-sized . TRBJ1-3 TRBV30
CASSEPGQGFYGYTF TGTGCCAGCAGCGAACCGGGACAGGGGTTCTATGGCTACACCTTC . TRBD1 TRBJ1-2 TRBV6-2/TRBV6-3
CASSRWDSENTGELFF TGTGCCAGCAGCCGGTGGGACAGTGAGAACACCGGGGAGCTGTTTTTT . TRBD1 TRBJ2-2 TRBV7-6
CASSPGTGAGEQYF TGTGCCAGCAGTCCCGGGACAGGGGCAGGCGAGCAGTACTTC . TRBD1 TRBJ2-7 TRBV2
CASRGTGREKLFF TGTGCCAGCAGGGGGACAGGGCGGGAAAAACTGTTTTTT . TRBD1 TRBJ1-4 TRBV27
CATSKMDRDGAGELFF TGTGCCACCAGTAAAATGGACAGGGATGGGGCCGGGGAGCTGTTTTTT once TRBD1 TRBJ2-2 TRBV24-1
CASSYRQGFYGYTF TGTGCCAGCAGCTACCGGCAGGGTTTTTATGGCTACACCTTC . . TRBJ1-2 TRBV7-9
CASSMSSYNSPLHF TGTGCCAGTAGTATGAGCTCCTATAATTCACCCCTCCACTTT . . TRBJ1-6 TRBV19
CASSPDKAGNTIYF TGTGCCAGCTCACCTGATAAAGCTGGAAACACCATATATTTT . . TRBJ1-3 TRBV18
CSVVRFTEAFF TGCAGTGTAGTACGCTTCACTGAAGCTTTCTTT . . TRBJ1-1 TRBV20-1
CASTGTGRGEQYF TGTGCCAGCACCGGGACAGGGCGCGGCGAGCAGTACTTC . TRBD1 TRBJ2-7 TRBV12-3/TRBV12-4
CASSSGQAALGGGYTF TGTGCCAGCAGCTCTGGACAGGCTGCCCTTGGGGGAGGCTACACCTTC . TRBD1 TRBJ1-2 TRBV7-3
CAISYSEIYNEQFF TGTGCCATCAGCTACAGTGAGATCTACAATGAGCAGTTCTTC . . TRBJ2-1 TRBV10-3
CAIRGGTGQDTEAFF TGTGCCATCAGGGGGGGGACAGGACAGGACACTGAAGCTTTCTTT . TRBD1 TRBJ1-1 TRBV10-3
CASRSTDRTEAFF TGTGCCAGCAGATCCACAGATCGCACTGAAGCTTTCTTT . . TRBJ1-1 TRBV12-3/TRBV12-4
CASSIDLAEQFF TGTGCCAGTAGTATAGATTTGGCCGAGCAGTTCTTC . . TRBJ2-1 TRBV19
CASSIGGVRRQPQHF TGTGCCAGTAGTATAGGGGGGGTCCGCCGTCAGCCCCAGCATTTT . . TRBJ1-5 TRBV19
CASSLGGVGGGRETQYF TGTGCCAGCAGCTTAGGAGGTGTCGGGGGGGGCAGAGAGACCCAGTACTTC . TRBD2 TRBJ2-5 TRBV11-3
CASSQALNTGELFF TGTGCCAGCAGCCAAGCCCTCAACACCGGGGAGCTGTTTTTT . . TRBJ2-2 TRBV3-1/TRBV3-2
CASSRQLNTEAFF TGTGCCAGCAGTCGGCAACTGAACACTGAAGCTTTCTTT . . TRBJ1-1 TRBV6-2/TRBV6-3